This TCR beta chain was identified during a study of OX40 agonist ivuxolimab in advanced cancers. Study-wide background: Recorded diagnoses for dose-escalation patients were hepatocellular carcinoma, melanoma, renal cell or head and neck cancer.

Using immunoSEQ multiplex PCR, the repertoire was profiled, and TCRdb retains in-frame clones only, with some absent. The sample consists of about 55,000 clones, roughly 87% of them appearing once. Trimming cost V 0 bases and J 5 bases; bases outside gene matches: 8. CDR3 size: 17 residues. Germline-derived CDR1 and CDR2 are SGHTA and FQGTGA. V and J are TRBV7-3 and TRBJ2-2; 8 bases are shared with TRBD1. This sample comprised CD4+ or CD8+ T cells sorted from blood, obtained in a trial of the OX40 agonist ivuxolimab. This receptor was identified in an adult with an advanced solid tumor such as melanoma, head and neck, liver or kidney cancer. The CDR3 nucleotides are TGTGCCAGCAGCTTAACAGCGGACAGGGTTGGGACCGGGGAGCTGTTTTTT. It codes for CASSLTADRVGTGELFF.